The sequence of this T cell receptor beta chain was determined in a study of T-cell reconstitution after alpha-beta-depleted transplantation in children. Study-wide findings and caveats: Newly generated T cells supplied most T-cell counts and diversity one year post-transplant. Recipient T cells and thymic progenitors that survived were the source of the high TCRbeta diversity seen at day 60 in some patients. In patients about two months after transplant, alpha-beta T cells reportedly arose from several hundred expanded graft clones.

This clonotype was recorded at least ten times. The antigen remains undetermined. Germline V gene sequence: CDR1 ENHRY, CDR2 SYGVKD. V was cut by 4 bases and J by 0 bases, with 9 bases left in between. The CDR3 loop spans 14 amino acids. A TCRbeta library incorporating unique molecular identifiers was prepared. TCRdb processed the PCR reads anew with MiXCR; each CDR3 protein has one entry. The sample has around 120,000 distinct CDR3 sequences, more than 20% seen once. The TCR originated in a male patient aged 2 to 9 who had a stem cell transplant for chronic granulomatous disease, so the T cells may come from the graft donor. The specimen comprised PBMCs, mostly from graft donor cells, sampled 180 days after TCRalphabeta/CD19-depleted stem cell transplant. This sequence joins TRBV10-3 and TRBJ1-1; tentative D call: TRBD1 (6 bases). The CDR3 here is CAISVQGMNTEAFF. For the CDR3, the DNA is TGTGCCATCAGTGTTCAGGGGATGAACACTGAAGCTTTCTTT.